Following are 20 T cell receptor beta chains from one sample sequenced in a study of control samples from healthy donors and cancer patients. The method was immunoSEQ multiplex PCR; TCRdb's version includes in-frame clones alone and lacks a portion of them. This table holds fewer than 300,000 clones, more than 65% found once. The sequencing sample was made of PBMCs. The source is a woman aged 55-70 years with lung cancer.

The chain couples TRBV12-3 or TRBV12-4 to TRBJ1-1; D may be TRBD1 (5 bases). This CDR3 is built from 13 residues. V lost 6 bases to trimming and J lost 1 base, with 9 bases between them. The CDR3: CASSRDGNTEAFF. As DNA, the CDR3 is TGTGCCAGCAGCAGGGATGGGAACACTGAAGCTTTCTTT.

V is TRBV4-2 and J is TRBJ2-2; possible D gene TRBD2, 5 bases. The V gene lost 4 bases and the J gene lost 0 bases, with 12 bases spanning the gap. Germline-derived CDR1 and CDR2 are LGHNA and YNFKEQ. This CDR3 has 16 residues. The CDR3: CASSPQSRANTGELFF. The CDR3 DNA reads TGTGCCAGCAGCCCACAGTCGAGGGCGAACACCGGGGAGCTGTTTTTT.

This chain joins TRBV20-1 and TRBJ1-4; D unresolved. The germline V and J ends were trimmed by 1 base and 8 bases, with 5 bases remaining between them. This CDR3 region has 11 residues. Germline assignment: CDR1 DFQATT and CDR2 SNEGSKA (reference sequence). The CDR3 nucleotides read TGCAGTGCTAGAGTAGTGGAAAAACTGTTTTTT. This codes for CSARVVEKLFF.

CDR3 loop: CASLKTGGGAEAFF. CDR3 in DNA: TGTGCCAGCTTGAAGACTGGGGGGGGCGCTGAAGCTTTCTTT. V gene TRBV6-5 combines with J gene TRBJ1-1, with D possibly matching TRBD1 (6 bases). From germline, CDR1 is MNHEY and CDR2 SVGAGI. V was clipped by 8 bases and J by 6 bases, with 19 bases between them. The CDR3 totals 14 residues.

The V and J genes are TRBV4-2 and TRBJ1-5; D perhaps matches TRBD1 (6 bases). CDR3 size: 15 residues. Germline CDR1 LGHNA, CDR2 YNFKEQ. With 0 bases removed from V and 3 bases from J, the gap between germline ends came to 9 bases. CDR3 nucleotide sequence: TGTGCCAGCAGCCAAGAAGACAGGAACAATCAGCCCCAGCATTTT. It codes for CASSQEDRNNQPQHF.

The chain is built from TRBV5-1 and TRBJ2-7, with TRBD2 matching 7 bases. The CDR3 extends over 14 amino acids. Germline CDR1 SGHRS, CDR2 YFSETQ. V shed 3 bases and J 3 bases; nucleotides not matched to a gene: 6. The DNA for the CDR3 is TGCGCCAGCAGCTATGGACTAGGTGGCTACGAGCAGTACTTC. Its translation: CASSYGLGGYEQYF.

The V and J genes are TRBV6-6 and TRBJ1-2; 9 bases fit TRBD1. Germline V gene lookup returns CDR1 MNHNY and CDR2 SVGAGI (reference sequence). The CDR3 runs 15 residues. The J segment lost 2 bases and the V segment lost 6 bases, leaving 7 bases of the junction unmatched. CDR3 bases: TGTGCCAGCAGACCACCCGACAGGGGGAACTATGGCTACACCTTC. Amino acids: CASRPPDRGNYGYTF.

This clone was recorded once. This sample also contains other DNA sequences that code for the same CDR3. The genes are TRBV3-1 (or the pseudogene TRBV3-2) and TRBJ2-5; 11 bases line up with TRBD2. V lost 4 bases and J lost 2; bases outside the gene matches: 0. Looked up from germline, CDR1 is LGHDT and CDR2 is YNNKEL (reference sequence). This CDR3 has 14 amino acids. In DNA form, the CDR3 reads TGTGCCAGCAGCCCTAGCGGGGGGCAAGAGACCCAGTACTTC. It translates to CASSPSGGQETQYF.

This chain uses TRBV27 with TRBJ2-2; D possibly corresponds to TRBD1 (7 bases). Germline CDR1 and CDR2: MNHEY and SMNVEV (reference sequence). The CDR3 has 16 amino acids. V was trimmed by 6 bases and J by 4 bases, leaving 18 bases between them. The CDR3 here is CASRTQGGVVTGELFF. CDR3 sequence (DNA): TGTGCCAGCAGGACGCAGGGGGGAGTAGTCACCGGGGAGCTGTTTTTT.

V usage is TRBV10-3 and J usage is TRBJ1-5; 7 nucleotides align to TRBD1. CDR3 size: 13 residues. After removal of 5 bases from V and 7 bases from J, the junction contained 5 bases not matched to a gene. The V gene's germline CDR1 is ENHRY and CDR2 SYGVKD. CDR3 coding DNA: TGTGCCATCAGTCCCACAGGGGAACAGCCCCAGCATTTT. Translated, it gives CAISPTGEQPQHF.

This clone showed up just once. For the CDR3, the DNA is TGCGCCAGCAGGGAGGGGGCCACTAGCACAGATACGCAGTATTTT. Translation gives CASREGATSTDTQYF. The chain is built from TRBV5-1 and TRBJ2-3; D is possibly TRBD1 (7 bases). Germline assignment: CDR1 SGHRS and CDR2 YFSETQ. Trimming pared 5 bases from V and 0 bases from J, leaving 13 bases between. CDR3 length: 15 amino acids. Supplemented by reference TRBV5-1 and TRBJ2-3, the full variable domain reads KAGVTQTPRYLIKTRGQQVTLSCSPISGHRSVSWYQQTPGQGLQFLFEYFSETQRNKGNFPGRFSGRQFSNSRSEMNVSTLELGDSALYLCASREGATSTDTQYFGPGTRLTVL.

The chain recombines TRBV5-1 with TRBJ1-6; D unresolved. The CDR3 covers 15 residues. Between the trimmed V and J ends, which lost 0 bases and 6 bases, there was a span of 10 bases. CDR1 and CDR2 (germline): SGHRS, YFSETQ. The CDR3 bases are TGCGCCAGCAGCTTGGCCGGGAAGAGTAATTCACCCCTCCACTTT. It is translated as CASSLAGKSNSPLHF.

The genes are TRBV7-9 and TRBJ2-7; TRBD1 aligns across 7 bases. Germline V gene lookup returns CDR1 SEHNR and CDR2 FQNEAQ (reference sequence). The CDR3 has 13 residues. V shed 8 bases and J 4 bases; nucleotides not matched to a gene: 8. CDR3: CASSTGVPYEQYF. As DNA, the CDR3 is TGTGCCAGCTCAACAGGGGTTCCTTACGAGCAGTACTTC. Drawing the rest from reference TRBV7-9 and TRBJ2-7, the complete variable domain is DTGVSQNPRHKITKRGQNVTFRCDPISEHNRLYWYRQTLGQGPEFLTYFQNEAQLEKSRLLSDRFSAERPKGSFSTLEIQRTEQGDSAMYLCASSTGVPYEQYFGPGTRLTVT.

The genes are TRBV2 and TRBJ1-2; D call uncertain. From germline, CDR1 is SNHLY and CDR2 FYNNEI. V was clipped by 7 bases and J by 3 bases, with 15 bases between them. The CDR3 length is 14 residues. The CDR3 here is CASTPTPADYGYTF. Here the CDR3 DNA reads TGTGCCAGCACCCCTACCCCGGCGGACTATGGCTACACCTTC. The entire variable domain, with the rest obtained from reference TRBV2 and TRBJ1-2, is as follows: EPEVTQTPSHQVTQMGQEVILRCVPISNHLYFYWYRQILGQKVEFLVSFYNNEISEKSEIFDDQFSVERPDGSNFTLKIRSTKLEDSAMYFCASTPTPADYGYTFGSGTRLTVV.

This clone was counted between two and nine times. The rearrangement uses TRBV10-2 and TRBJ1-5; 8 bases align to TRBD1. Germline lookup yields CDR1 WSHSY and CDR2 SAAADI. This CDR3 has 14 amino acids. V shed 6 bases, J shed 6 bases, and the junction held 7 bases outside the gene matches. CDR3 bases: TGCGCCAGCAGGGACAGGGCCAGCGGTCAGCCCCAGCATTTT. The encoded protein is CASRDRASGQPQHF.

The genes are TRBV7-3 and TRBJ2-7; 7 nucleotides agree with TRBD2. V lost 2 bases, J lost 3 bases, and 1 base stayed unmatched. The length of the CDR3 is 13 residues. From germline, CDR1 is SGHTA and CDR2 FQGTGA. The CDR3 sequence: CASSLGGGYEQYF. In nucleotides, the CDR3 is TGTGCCAGCAGCTTAGGCGGGGGCTACGAGCAGTACTTC. Using reference TRBV7-3 and TRBJ2-7 for the parts outside the CDR3, the full variable domain is GAGVSQTPSNKVTEKGKYVELRCDPISGHTALYWYRQSLGQGPEFLIYFQGTGAADDSGLPNDRFFAVRPEGSVSTLKIQRTERGDSAVYLCASSLGGGYEQYFGPGTRLTVT.

V usage is TRBV19 and J usage is TRBJ1-1; 7 bases align to TRBD1. J was trimmed by 3 bases and V by 6 bases; bases with no gene match: 10. The germline gives CDR1 LNHDA, CDR2 SQIVND (reference sequence). The CDR3 is made up of 15 amino acids. For the CDR3, the DNA is TGTGCCAGTAGAGCCCGGGGACAGAGGGACACTGAAGCTTTCTTT. As protein: CASRARGQRDTEAFF.

As regards this clone: The same CDR3 is also encoded by other DNA sequences in this sample. The CDR3 sequence: CASSLGRGNTEAFF. The CDR3 DNA reads as TGTGCCAGCAGCTTAGGCAGGGGGAACACTGAAGCTTTCTTT. J is TRBJ1-1 and V is TRBV11-2; a possible D gene is TRBD1 (6 bases). Trimming took off 1 base at V and 1 base at J, with 7 bases between the two ends. Germline V gene lookup returns CDR1 SGHAT and CDR2 FQNNGV. The CDR3 contains 14 residues.

The chain uses TRBV6-5 and TRBJ1-4, with 7 bases that match TRBD1. Germline V gives CDR1 MNHEY, CDR2 SVGAGI. Trimming took 9 bases from V and 6 from J; bases not matched to a gene: 7. This CDR3 spans 13 amino acids. The CDR3 sequence: CASSLGQDEKLFF. The DNA of the CDR3 is TGTGCCAGTAGTCTTGGACAGGATGAAAAACTGTTTTTT.

The chain couples TRBV2 to TRBJ1-1; the D is unclear. This CDR3 has 12 amino acids. CDR1 and CDR2 from the germline V gene are SNHLY and FYNNEI. V was pared by 5 bases and J by 5 bases, with 9 bases between. The CDR3 sequence: CASSTGGTEAFF. CDR3 nucleotide sequence: TGTGCCAGCAGTACTGGAGGGACTGAAGCTTTCTTT.